This TCR beta chain was documented in a study of PD-1 blockade in mismatch repair-deficient tumors. The CDR3 has 15 amino acids. The V gene's germline CDR1 is SGDLS and CDR2 YYNGEE. The V and J ends lost 4 bases and 1 base, in that order; junction bases with no gene match: 7. TCRs were sequenced from a few patients responding to pembrolizumab. Using immunoSEQ multiplex PCR, the repertoire was profiled, and TCRdb retains in-frame clones only, with some absent. The data show around 51,000 clones, 81% seen once. The sequence was collected from an adult with mismatch repair-deficient cancer. The sequencing used peripheral blood, collected less than 21 weeks after starting pembrolizumab. The chain couples TRBV9 to TRBJ1-2; 7 bases agree with TRBD1. CDR3 protein: CASSPGDRVNYGYTF. CDR3 nucleotides: TGTGCCAGCAGCCCGGGGGACAGAGTTAACTATGGCTACACCTTC.